The source of this T cell receptor beta chain is a study of blood T cell repertoires in COVID-19. Using immunoSEQ multiplex PCR, the repertoire was profiled, and TCRdb retains in-frame clones only, with some absent. The sample yields fewer than 200,000 clones, around 85% seen once. Germline lookup yields CDR1 SGDLS and CDR2 YYNGEE. The CDR3 extends over 15 amino acids. V was pared by 0 bases and J by 1 base, with 10 bases between. The sequence was collected from a man aged 65 to 79 with active or convalescent COVID-19. The sample was peripheral blood. The V gene is TRBV9, the J gene TRBJ1-1; D unresolved. The CDR3 is CASSVDVVGNTEAFF. The CDR3 DNA sequence: TGTGCCAGCAGCGTAGATGTTGTCGGGAACACTGAAGCTTTCTTT.